Below are 14 T cell receptor beta chains sequenced from a single sample in a study of cytomegalovirus exposure and HLA in healthy donors. PCR was performed using 60 Vbeta and 13 Jbeta primers. TCRdb keeps only in-frame clones here, not all; method: immunoSEQ multiplex PCR. The repertoire holds around 200,000 clones, over 70% seen once, with roughly 3% in the top ten. The sample taken for sequencing was PBMCs. Receptors were obtained from a female donor in good health and CMV-seronegative.

V gene TRBV7-6 combines with J gene TRBJ2-7; TRBD1 is a possible D gene (6 bases). The V end lost 4 bases, the J end lost 4 bases, and 17 bases lay between the germline ends. The length of the CDR3 is 15 residues. Germline CDR1 reads SGHVS; CDR2 reads FNYEAQ. The CDR3 sequence is CASSSPSTGAYEQYF. CDR3 DNA: TGTGCCAGCAGCTCCCCTTCGACAGGCGCATACGAGCAGTACTTC.

This clone came up a few times. The chain combines TRBV2 with TRBJ1-1; perhaps TRBD1 as D (5 bases). CDR1 SNHLY and CDR2 FYNNEI come from the germline V gene. The germline V and J ends were trimmed by 11 bases and 4 bases, with 11 bases remaining between them. CDR3 length: 11 amino acids. CDR3 residues: CAGGGITEAFF. CDR3 DNA sequence: TGTGCCGGGGGGGGGATCACTGAAGCTTTCTTT. Full variable domain (rest looked up from reference TRBV2 and TRBJ1-1): EPEVTQTPSHQVTQMGQEVILRCVPISNHLYFYWYRQILGQKVEFLVSFYNNEISEKSEIFDDQFSVERPDGSNFTLKIRSTKLEDSAMYFCAGGGITEAFFGQGTRLTVV.

This clone was picked up one time. This chain uses TRBV27 with TRBJ2-2; D is possibly TRBD2 (5 bases). Trimming pared 2 bases from V and 4 bases from J, leaving 14 bases between. The germline CDR1 and CDR2 sequences are MNHEY and SMNVEV (reference sequence). The CDR3 is 16 amino acids. The CDR3 is CASSLVGVGSTGELFF. CDR3 in DNA: TGTGCCAGCAGTTTAGTCGGGGTGGGGAGCACCGGGGAGCTGTTTTTT.

The V call is TRBV6-4, the J call TRBJ2-2; a weak D match, TRBD2 (5 bases). This CDR3 spans 12 amino acids. The V end lost 8 bases, the J end lost 4 bases, and 8 bases lay between the germline ends. The germline gives CDR1 MRHNA, CDR2 SNTAGT. The DNA of the CDR3 is TGTGCCAGCCTAGCTCCCACCGGGGAGCTGTTTTTT. Protein product: CASLAPTGELFF.

The V and J genes are TRBV25-1 and TRBJ1-4; 8 positions match TRBD1. Germline V gene data show CDR1 as MGHDK and CDR2 as SYGVNS. V shed 4 bases, J shed 8 bases, and the junction held 9 bases outside the gene matches. The CDR3 extends over 15 amino acids. The CDR3 DNA is TGTGCCAGCAGTGCCTTACAGGGGGTAAGGGAAAAACTGTTTTTT. It encodes CASSALQGVREKLFF.

The DNA for the CDR3 is TGTGCCAGCAGCTTCTTTCCTAGCGGGGGGTACCAAGAGACCCAGTACTTC. This translates into CASSFFPSGGYQETQYF. The chain combines TRBV5-5 with TRBJ2-5; TRBD2 matches 11 bases. This CDR3 comprises 17 residues. CDR1 and CDR2 (germline): SGHKS, YYEKEE (reference sequence). V was clipped by 2 bases and J by 0 bases; unmatched bases: 6.

The chain has TRBV30 and TRBJ1-5, with D possibly TRBD1 on 5 matching bases. The V end lost 1 base, the J end lost 3 bases, and 13 bases lay between the germline ends. CDR1 GTSNPN and CDR2 SVGIG come from the germline V gene (reference sequence). The length of the CDR3 is 15 residues. CDR3 coding DNA: TGTGCCTGGAGTGAACCTAGACAGTCCAATCAGCCCCAGCATTTT. Protein: CAWSEPRQSNQPQHF.

J is TRBJ1-6 and V is TRBV5-4, with D perhaps TRBD1 (6 bases). Trimming stripped 0 bases from V and 8 bases from J, with 12 bases between. Germline lookup yields CDR1 SGHNT and CDR2 YYREEE (reference sequence). The CDR3 runs 15 residues. CDR3 sequence reads: CASSLAQGRDSPLHF. In nucleotides, the CDR3 is TGTGCCAGCAGCTTGGCACAGGGTAGGGATTCACCCCTCCACTTT.

The rearrangement uses TRBV9 and TRBJ1-3; D may be TRBD1 (5 bases). The V and J ends lost 0 bases and 0 bases respectively, with 16 bases between them. There are 18 residues in the CDR3. Germline values: CDR1 SGDLS, CDR2 YYNGEE. CDR3 DNA sequence: TGTGCCAGCAGCGTAGTCCCTGGGGGGACGAGCTCTGGAAACACCATATATTTT. Its translation is CASSVVPGGTSSGNTIYF.

In its sample, this clone was seen a few times. This rearrangement joins TRBV29-1 to TRBJ2-2; 7 nucleotides align to TRBD1. The junction had 12 bases not matched to a gene; V was cut back by 7 bases and J by 1 base. The germline gives CDR1 SQVTM, CDR2 ANQGSEA. This CDR3 region has 16 residues. The CDR3 region has the DNA TGCAGCGATGGGCCGGGACAGAGTTTGAACACCGGGGAGCTGTTTTTT. It is translated as CSDGPGQSLNTGELFF.

This chain joins TRBV7-9 and TRBJ2-2; the D gene is possibly TRBD1 (5 bases). Trimming took 1 base from V and 3 from J, leaving 12 bases between them. Germline CDR1 and CDR2: SEHNR and FQNEAQ (reference sequence). This CDR3 comprises 16 residues. In nucleotides, the CDR3 is TGTGCCAGCAGCTTAGGTCGGCAGGGATACACCGGGGAGCTGTTTTTT. It is translated as CASSLGRQGYTGELFF.

The V call is TRBV11-2, the J call TRBJ2-7, with no clear D. This CDR3 is 12 amino acids long. Between the trimmed V and J ends, which lost 5 bases and 6 bases, there was a span of 11 bases. Germline assignment: CDR1 SGHAT and CDR2 FQNNGV. The DNA of the CDR3 is TGTGCCAGCAGCACGACACGCTCCGAGCAGTACTTC. It is translated as CASSTTRSEQYF.

The chain is built from TRBV19 and TRBJ1-1; D is ambiguous. V shed 7 bases and J shed 0 bases, with 9 bases lying between them. The CDR3 sequence is 13 residues long. Germline loops: CDR1 LNHDA, CDR2 SQIVND (reference sequence). CDR3 in DNA: TGTGCCAGTATGTGGAGTATGAACACTGAAGCTTTCTTT. Amino acids: CASMWSMNTEAFF.

The chain combines TRBV7-2 with TRBJ2-1; the match to TRBD2 covers 14 bases. The CDR3 sequence is 17 residues long. Germline CDR1 reads SGHTA; CDR2 reads FQGNSA. V trimming: 1 base; J trimming: 15 bases; junction bases outside the gene matches: 14. DNA of the CDR3: TGTGCCAGCAGCTTAGGGGTGGGGACTAGCGGGGGTGGGTGGGGGTTCTTC. Translating it yields CASSLGVGTSGGGWGFF.